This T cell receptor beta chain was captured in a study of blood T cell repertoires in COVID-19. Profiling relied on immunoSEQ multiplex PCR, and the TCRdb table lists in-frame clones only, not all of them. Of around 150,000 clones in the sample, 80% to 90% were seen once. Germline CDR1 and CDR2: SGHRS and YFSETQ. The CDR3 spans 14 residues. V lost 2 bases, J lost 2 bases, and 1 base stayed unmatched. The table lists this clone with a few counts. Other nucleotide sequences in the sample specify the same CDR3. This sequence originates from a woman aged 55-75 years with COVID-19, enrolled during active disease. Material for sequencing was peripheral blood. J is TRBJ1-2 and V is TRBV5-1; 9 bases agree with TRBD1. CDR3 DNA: TGCGCCAGCAGCTTAGGACAGGGGAACTATGGCTACACCTTC. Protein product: CASSLGQGNYGYTF.